A selection of T cell receptor beta chains follows, all from one sample in a study of blood T cells in healthy people across ages. TCRdb ran MiXCR on the 5' RACE reads and lists one entry per CDR3 protein. The repertoire holds 600,000 or so distinct CDR3 sequences, with under 25% as singletons. Sequencing input: blood. These receptor sequences come from a man aged 70-80 years in good health. Each CDR3 is given with its conserved first and last residue. The D gene is left open where the match is weak. Clone size is not always given. Where it is, it says once, few, many or a class for expanded clones.

cdr3_nt cdr3_aa j_call v_call d_call clone_size cdr3_length
TGTGCCAGCAGCTTACTAGCGGGAGGTGCCACCGGGGAGCTGTTTTTT CASSLLAGGATGELFF TRBJ2-2 TRBV3-1 TRBD2 few 16
TGTGCCAGCAGTGAGCACCCCTACGAGCAGTACTTC CASSEHPYEQYF TRBJ2-7 TRBV2 NA NA 12
TGCAGTGCTAGCGCGGGAGCAGTAGAGACCCAGTACTTC CSASAGAVETQYF TRBJ2-5 TRBV20-1 TRBD2 NA 13
TGTGCCATCAGTGAGTCTGGGGATACGCAGTATTTT CAISESGDTQYF TRBJ2-3 TRBV10-3 NA few 12
TGTGCCAGCAGTTACTCACATGAAGAGCAGTTCTTC CASSYSHEEQFF TRBJ2-1 TRBV6-6 NA NA 12
TGTGCCAGCTCACCGACAGGGGGCGCAGAGACCCAGTACTTC CASSPTGGAETQYF TRBJ2-5 TRBV18 TRBD1 NA 14
TGTGCCAGCAGCTCCATACCACAGGGGAATGAGCAGTTCTTC CASSSIPQGNEQFF TRBJ2-1 TRBV7-8 TRBD1 few 14
TGCAGTGCTAGACCCAACGGAGAGATCACCGGGGAGCTGTTTTTT CSARPNGEITGELFF TRBJ2-2 TRBV20-1 NA NA 15
TGCGCCAGCAGCCCCCTAGACGCGAACACCGGGGAGCTGTTTTTT CASSPLDANTGELFF TRBJ2-2 TRBV5-1 NA NA 15
TGTGCCAGCAGTGAAGTCGGCTTGTGGGAGAACCAGTACTTC CASSEVGLWENQYF TRBJ2-5 TRBV25-1 NA NA 14
TGTGCCAGCTCACGATCCCCGGGGTTGGGGGGCACTGAAGCTTTCTTT CASSRSPGLGGTEAFF TRBJ1-1 TRBV9 NA NA 16
TGTGCCAGCAGCTTTTCAAGGGGATCGGGATACACCATATATTTT CASSFSRGSGYTIYF TRBJ1-3 TRBV7-2 NA few 15
TGTGCCAGCAGCCAAGATTTACCCTCGGCGGGAGGGACAGATACGCAGTATTTT CASSQDLPSAGGTDTQYF TRBJ2-3 TRBV3-1 TRBD2 NA 18
TGTGCCTGGAGTTCGGGGCTACAGGAAAAACTGTTTTTT CAWSSGLQEKLFF TRBJ1-4 TRBV30 NA NA 13
TGCAGTGCTAGAGAGCGAGCCGGGATAAACCAAGAGACCCAGTACTTC CSARERAGINQETQYF TRBJ2-5 TRBV20-1 NA NA 16
TGTGCCAGCAGCTTAGGTTCCCAGAGACAGGCACGAAATTCACCCCTCCACTTT CASSLGSQRQARNSPLHF TRBJ1-6 TRBV7-2 NA NA 18
TGTGCCAGCAGCCCTCATTCCGGGACTAGCGGCACAGATACGCAGTATTTT CASSPHSGTSGTDTQYF TRBJ2-3 TRBV11-2 TRBD2 NA 17
TGTGCCAGCAGTTATTCCGGGTTTTGGGAGGAGACCCAGTACTTC CASSYSGFWEETQYF TRBJ2-5 TRBV2 NA NA 15
TGTGCCAGCTCACCACAGACGGAGGCTTACGAGCAGTACTTC CASSPQTEAYEQYF TRBJ2-7 TRBV18 NA many 14
TGTGCCAGCAGCCAAGATCAGAGGAGATCACCCCTCCACTTT CASSQDQRRSPLHF TRBJ1-6 TRBV4-2 NA NA 14
TGCAGCGTTGGGCGGGGAGAGAGGAGCACAGATACGCAGTATTTT CSVGRGERSTDTQYF TRBJ2-3 TRBV29-1 NA NA 15
TGTGCCAGCAGTCAACAGCTTTTTGGCGATAACTATGGCTACACCTTC CASSQQLFGDNYGYTF TRBJ1-2 TRBV12-3/TRBV12-4 NA few 16
TGTGCCAGCAGCGTGACAGGGAGGATTGGCTACACCTTC CASSVTGRIGYTF TRBJ1-2 TRBV6-5 TRBD1 few 13
TGTGCCAGCAGTGTGACAGGTTTGAATGGCTACACCTTC CASSVTGLNGYTF TRBJ1-2 TRBV27 NA few 13
TGCGCCAGCAGCTTGGGGGCAGGTGGGACTGAAGCTTTCTTT CASSLGAGGTEAFF TRBJ1-1 TRBV5-1 NA NA 14
TGTGCCAGCAGTCCTGAAAGTGGGGAGCAGTTCTTC CASSPESGEQFF TRBJ2-1 TRBV2 NA NA 12
TGTGCCAGCAGCTTACGACTAGGGGGCACAGATATGCAGTATTTT CASSLRLGGTDMQYF TRBJ2-3 TRBV11-2 NA NA 15
TGCGCCAGCAGCCAGGGACTAGCGGGAGGTTTCACCTACGAGCAGTACTTC CASSQGLAGGFTYEQYF TRBJ2-7 TRBV5-1 TRBD2 few 17
TGCAGTGCTAGAGATCCGGCGTCGCAGCGGGTGAGGGAGACCCAGTACTTC CSARDPASQRVRETQYF TRBJ2-5 TRBV20-1 NA NA 17
TGCAGCGTTGAAGTCAGGGACTCCTACAATGAGCAGTTCTTC CSVEVRDSYNEQFF TRBJ2-1 TRBV29-1 NA NA 14
TGTGCCAGCAGCCAAATTCGGGTCAATGAGCAGTTCTTC CASSQIRVNEQFF TRBJ2-1 TRBV2 NA few 13
TGTGCCATCAGTGAGTCGATAGGATCAAGGGGGCTAGCGGGAGAATTCGAGCAGTACTTC CAISESIGSRGLAGEFEQYF TRBJ2-7 TRBV10-3 TRBD2 few 20
TGTGCCAGGCAGACAGGGGTTCGTAGTTACCACAATGAGCAGTTCTTC CARQTGVRSYHNEQFF TRBJ2-1 TRBV6-2/TRBV6-3 TRBD1 NA 16
TGCAGCGCACAGGCCAACAATGAGCAGTTCTTC CSAQANNEQFF TRBJ2-1 TRBV29-1 NA few 11
TGTGCCAGCAGCCAACAGCGTTACGGTGGAGAGACCCAGTACTTC CASSQQRYGGETQYF TRBJ2-5 TRBV14 NA NA 15
TGCGCCAGCAGCTGGCCGGGACTAGCGGGAGGGCCCGGGATCCCCTACAATGAGCAGTTCTTC CASSWPGLAGGPGIPYNEQFF TRBJ2-1 TRBV5-1 TRBD2 few 21
TGCGCCAGCAGCACCACAGGGAACGGGTATGGCTACACCTTC CASSTTGNGYGYTF TRBJ1-2 TRBV5-1 NA few 14
TGCAGTGCTCCTGACAGTAGGTCCCCAGAGACCCAGTACTTC CSAPDSRSPETQYF TRBJ2-5 TRBV20-1 NA few 14
TGTGCCAGCAGTCCGAGCGGGAATCATTACGAGCAGTACTTC CASSPSGNHYEQYF TRBJ2-7 TRBV25-1 TRBD2 many 14
TGTGCCAGCAGCGTAGAGCCGGGTTCCTACAATGAGCAGTTCTTC CASSVEPGSYNEQFF TRBJ2-1 TRBV9 NA few 15
TGTGCCAGCAGTCGCCCGGAACAGGGGTCATCCTTGCCCACCGGGGAGCTGTTTTTT CASSRPEQGSSLPTGELFF TRBJ2-2 TRBV3-1 TRBD1 few 19
TGTGCCAGCAGCGTGTCTAGCGCCATATACAATGAGCAGTTCTTC CASSVSSAIYNEQFF TRBJ2-1 TRBV7-6 NA NA 15
TGCAGTGCCGGGGGCAGCTACAATGAGCAGTTCTTC CSAGGSYNEQFF TRBJ2-1 TRBV20-1 NA few 12
TGTGCCAGCAGCTTTGACAGGACGAGTAGGGATGAGCAGTTCTTC CASSFDRTSRDEQFF TRBJ2-1 TRBV7-3 NA NA 15
TGTGCCAGCAGTGAAACCCCATGGGTGAGAGGAGAGACCCAGTACTTC CASSETPWVRGETQYF TRBJ2-5 TRBV2 NA NA 16